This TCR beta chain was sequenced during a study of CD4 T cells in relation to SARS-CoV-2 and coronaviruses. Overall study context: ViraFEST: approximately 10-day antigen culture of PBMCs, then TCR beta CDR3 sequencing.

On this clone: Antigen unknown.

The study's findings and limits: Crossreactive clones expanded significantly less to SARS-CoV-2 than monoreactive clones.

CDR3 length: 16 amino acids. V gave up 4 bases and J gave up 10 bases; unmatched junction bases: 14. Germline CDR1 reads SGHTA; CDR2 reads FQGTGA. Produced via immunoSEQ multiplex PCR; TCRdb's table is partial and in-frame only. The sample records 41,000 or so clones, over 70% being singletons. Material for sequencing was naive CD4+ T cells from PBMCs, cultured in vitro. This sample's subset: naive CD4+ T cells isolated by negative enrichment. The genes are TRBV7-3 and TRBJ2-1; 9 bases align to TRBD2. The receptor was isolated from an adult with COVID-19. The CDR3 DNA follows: TGTGCCAGCAGCTCCTCTGAGGGACTAGCAGGGGGGGAGCAGTTCTTC. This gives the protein CASSSSEGLAGGEQFF.